Listed below are T cell receptor beta chains from one sample, sequenced in a study of cytomegalovirus exposure and HLA in healthy donors. Here immunoSEQ multiplex PCR was the method, and the copy in TCRdb shows in-frame clones only, minus some. The sample contains about 130,000 clones, around 80% of which appear only once. The sequenced sample was PBMCs. The receptors derive from a man in his thirties or forties in good health and CMV-seronegative. The CDR3 runs from the conserved cysteine through the conserved F or W. A D gene is named only where the DNA matches it firmly. Expanded clones get a size class; other rows say once, few or many, or leave the size out.

abundance: NA
d_gene: NA
v_gene: TRBV11-2
j_gene: TRBJ2-2
CDR3aa: CASSLEQVSGGELFF
CDR3nt: TGTGCCAGCAGCTTAGAACAGGTTTCGGGCGGGGAGCTGTTTTTT

abundance: NA
d_gene: NA
v_gene: TRBV27
j_gene: TRBJ1-2
CDR3aa: CASSLGQTYGYTF
CDR3nt: TGTGCCAGCAGTTTGGGACAAACCTATGGCTACACCTTC

abundance: NA
d_gene: NA
v_gene: TRBV14
j_gene: TRBJ2-2
CDR3aa: CASSQQGIDTGELFF
CDR3nt: TGTGCCAGCAGCCAACAGGGGATCGACACCGGGGAGCTGTTTTTT

abundance: few
d_gene: NA
v_gene: TRBV7-2
j_gene: TRBJ1-1
CDR3aa: CASSLMRSTEAFF
CDR3nt: TGTGCCAGCAGCTTAATGCGGAGCACTGAAGCTTTCTTT

abundance: NA
d_gene: NA
v_gene: TRBV28
j_gene: TRBJ2-2
CDR3aa: CASSLTTGTGELFF
CDR3nt: TGTGCCAGCAGTTTAACCACGGGCACCGGGGAGCTGTTTTTT

abundance: NA
d_gene: TRBD1
v_gene: TRBV10-3
j_gene: TRBJ2-1
CDR3aa: CAISESSGGLEQFF
CDR3nt: TGTGCCATCAGTGAGTCCTCAGGGGGCCTTGAGCAGTTCTTC

abundance: NA
d_gene: NA
v_gene: TRBV7-9
j_gene: TRBJ2-1
CDR3aa: CASSLAQSGPNEQFF
CDR3nt: TGTGCCAGCAGCTTAGCGCAGAGCGGTCCCAATGAGCAGTTCTTC

abundance: NA
d_gene: NA
v_gene: TRBV15
j_gene: TRBJ2-7
CDR3aa: CATSRDPGSYEQYF
CDR3nt: TGTGCCACCAGCAGAGATCCAGGGTCGTACGAGCAGTACTTC

abundance: once
d_gene: NA
v_gene: TRBV4-1
j_gene: TRBJ1-2
CDR3aa: CASSQDKKTPRDGYTF
CDR3nt: TGCGCCAGCAGCCAAGATAAGAAGACACCCAGGGATGGCTACACCTTC

abundance: few
d_gene: NA
v_gene: TRBV9
j_gene: TRBJ2-7
CDR3aa: CASSVGTGTNEQYF
CDR3nt: TGTGCCAGCAGCGTAGGGACAGGGACTAACGAGCAGTACTTC

abundance: once
d_gene: NA
v_gene: TRBV28
j_gene: TRBJ2-5
CDR3aa: CASSSRGIQETQYF
CDR3nt: TGTGCCAGCAGCTCCCGGGGGATACAAGAGACCCAGTACTTC

abundance: few
d_gene: NA
v_gene: TRBV6-4
j_gene: TRBJ2-3
CDR3aa: CASTAGQGPCTDTQYF
CDR3nt: TGTGCCAGCACGGCGGGCCAGGGGCCTTGCACAGATACGCAGTATTTT

abundance: NA
d_gene: NA
v_gene: TRBV5-6
j_gene: TRBJ2-1
CDR3aa: CASSLIAGGSNEQFF
CDR3nt: TGTGCCAGCAGCTTAATCGCGGGTGGTTCCAATGAGCAGTTCTTC

abundance: NA
d_gene: TRBD1
v_gene: TRBV28
j_gene: TRBJ2-2
CDR3aa: CASSPPGTGIRAGELFF
CDR3nt: TGTGCCAGCAGTCCACCCGGGACAGGTATTCGCGCCGGGGAGCTGTTTTTT

abundance: NA
d_gene: NA
v_gene: TRBV28
j_gene: TRBJ2-3
CDR3aa: CASSLRAEGITDTQYF
CDR3nt: TGTGCCAGCAGTTTACGGGCGGAGGGGATCACAGATACGCAGTATTTT

abundance: once
d_gene: NA
v_gene: TRBV7-2
j_gene: TRBJ2-7
CDR3aa: CASSLGVGTASSYEQYF
CDR3nt: TGTGCCAGCAGCTTAGGGGTGGGGACTGCCAGCTCCTACGAGCAGTACTTC

abundance: NA
d_gene: NA
v_gene: TRBV13
j_gene: TRBJ2-5
CDR3aa: CASSRGGGETQYF
CDR3nt: TGTGCCAGCAGCCGGGGTGGCGGGGAGACCCAGTACTTC

abundance: NA
d_gene: TRBD2
v_gene: TRBV28
j_gene: TRBJ2-7
CDR3aa: CASGLAGYEQYF
CDR3nt: TGTGCCAGCGGACTAGCTGGCTACGAGCAGTACTTC

abundance: NA
d_gene: NA
v_gene: TRBV5-4
j_gene: TRBJ1-1
CDR3aa: CASSLRERDTEAFF
CDR3nt: TGTGCCAGCAGCTTAAGGGAGCGGGACACTGAAGCTTTCTTT

abundance: NA
d_gene: TRBD1
v_gene: TRBV6-5
j_gene: TRBJ1-1
CDR3aa: CASSYSRQGRTEAFF
CDR3nt: TGTGCCAGCAGTTACTCTAGACAGGGTCGAACTGAAGCTTTCTTT

abundance: NA
d_gene: TRBD2
v_gene: TRBV6-5
j_gene: TRBJ2-3
CDR3aa: CASRYSSSGGVDTQYF
CDR3nt: TGTGCCAGCAGATACTCTTCTAGCGGGGGCGTTGATACGCAGTATTTT

abundance: NA
d_gene: NA
v_gene: TRBV6-5
j_gene: TRBJ1-2
CDR3aa: CASSYSNRDGYGYTF
CDR3nt: TGTGCCAGCAGTTACTCCAACAGGGATGGCTATGGCTACACCTTC

abundance: NA
d_gene: NA
v_gene: TRBV7-6
j_gene: TRBJ2-5
CDR3aa: CASSILGRETQYF
CDR3nt: TGTGCCAGCAGCATACTAGGGCGAGAGACCCAGTACTTC

abundance: NA
d_gene: TRBD2
v_gene: TRBV7-8
j_gene: TRBJ2-7
CDR3aa: CASSLVASGSLEQYF
CDR3nt: TGTGCCAGCAGCTTAGTGGCTAGCGGGAGCCTCGAGCAGTACTTC

abundance: NA
d_gene: TRBD2
v_gene: TRBV7-9
j_gene: TRBJ2-5
CDR3aa: CASSWTSGGGETQYF
CDR3nt: TGTGCCAGCAGCTGGACTAGCGGGGGAGGGGAGACCCAGTACTTC

abundance: NA
d_gene: TRBD1
v_gene: TRBV18
j_gene: TRBJ1-5
CDR3aa: CASTDRGLGQPQHF
CDR3nt: TGTGCCAGTACGGACAGGGGGCTGGGACAGCCCCAGCATTTT

abundance: NA
d_gene: TRBD1
v_gene: TRBV7-8
j_gene: TRBJ1-2
CDR3aa: CASSLTGITYGYTF
CDR3nt: TGTGCCAGCAGCTTGACAGGGATAACCTATGGCTACACCTTC

abundance: NA
d_gene: TRBD1
v_gene: TRBV5-1
j_gene: TRBJ2-7
CDR3aa: CASSWDRGREQYF
CDR3nt: TGCGCCAGCAGCTGGGACAGGGGGAGAGAGCAGTACTTC

abundance: few
d_gene: TRBD2
v_gene: TRBV18
j_gene: TRBJ2-1
CDR3aa: CASSPRLAGGEQFF
CDR3nt: TGTGCCAGCTCACCGAGACTAGCGGGAGGCGAGCAGTTCTTC

abundance: NA
d_gene: TRBD1
v_gene: TRBV2
j_gene: TRBJ1-3
CDR3aa: CASSDPQTGLIGNTIYF
CDR3nt: TGTGCCAGCAGTGACCCACAGACAGGGTTAATTGGAAACACCATATATTTT

abundance: NA
d_gene: NA
v_gene: TRBV5-1
j_gene: TRBJ2-7
CDR3aa: CASSINSDRGQYF
CDR3nt: TGCGCCAGCAGCATCAACTCGGATCGGGGGCAGTACTTC

abundance: few
d_gene: NA
v_gene: TRBV6-5
j_gene: TRBJ2-7
CDR3aa: CASSSGNSYEQYF
CDR3nt: TGTGCCAGCAGTTCCGGGAACTCCTACGAGCAGTACTTC

abundance: few
d_gene: TRBD2
v_gene: TRBV28
j_gene: TRBJ2-5
CDR3aa: CASSLGAGGPEETQYF
CDR3nt: TGTGCCAGCAGTTTAGGAGCGGGAGGGCCGGAAGAGACCCAGTACTTC

abundance: NA
d_gene: NA
v_gene: TRBV10-3
j_gene: TRBJ2-1
CDR3aa: CAILSDTTYNEQFF
CDR3nt: TGTGCCATCCTGAGTGATACGACCTACAATGAGCAGTTCTTC

abundance: NA
d_gene: NA
v_gene: TRBV9
j_gene: TRBJ1-6
CDR3aa: CASSATVWGDSPLHF
CDR3nt: TGTGCCAGCAGCGCGACAGTTTGGGGCGATTCACCCCTCCACTTT

abundance: NA
d_gene: NA
v_gene: TRBV2
j_gene: TRBJ1-1
CDR3aa: CASRQELNTEAFF
CDR3nt: TGTGCCAGCCGACAGGAGCTGAACACTGAAGCTTTCTTT

abundance: NA
d_gene: TRBD1
v_gene: TRBV29-1
j_gene: TRBJ1-5
CDR3aa: CSVGTGVGNQPQHF
CDR3nt: TGCAGCGTGGGGACAGGGGTTGGCAATCAGCCCCAGCATTTT

abundance: NA
d_gene: TRBD1
v_gene: TRBV6-1
j_gene: TRBJ2-1
CDR3aa: CASSDPGQGIYNEQFF
CDR3nt: TGTGCCAGCAGTGACCCGGGACAGGGAATCTACAATGAGCAGTTCTTC

abundance: NA
d_gene: NA
v_gene: TRBV7-2
j_gene: TRBJ2-7
CDR3aa: CASSSTGFSYEQYF
CDR3nt: TGTGCCAGCAGCTCTACAGGGTTTTCCTACGAGCAGTACTTC

abundance: NA
d_gene: TRBD1
v_gene: TRBV6-5
j_gene: TRBJ1-4
CDR3aa: CASSYSGGNEKLFF
CDR3nt: TGTGCCAGCAGTTACTCAGGGGGCAATGAAAAACTGTTTTTT

abundance: once
d_gene: NA
v_gene: TRBV10-1
j_gene: TRBJ1-2
CDR3aa: CASSEDSRGIYGYTF
CDR3nt: TGCGCCAGCAGTGAAGACTCTAGAGGGATCTATGGCTACACCTTC

abundance: NA
d_gene: NA
v_gene: TRBV4-1
j_gene: TRBJ2-7
CDR3aa: CASSLGGGYEQYF
CDR3nt: TGCGCCAGCAGCCTGGGGGGAGGTTACGAGCAGTACTTC

abundance: NA
d_gene: NA
v_gene: TRBV6-5
j_gene: TRBJ1-1
CDR3aa: CASSYHTTGGTEAFF
CDR3nt: TGTGCCAGCAGTTACCACACCACCGGGGGCACTGAAGCTTTCTTT

abundance: few
d_gene: NA
v_gene: TRBV4-3
j_gene: TRBJ2-6
CDR3aa: CASSQSAGSGANVLTF
CDR3nt: TGCGCCAGCAGCCAGTCCGCGGGGTCTGGGGCCAACGTCCTGACTTTC

abundance: once
d_gene: NA
v_gene: TRBV28
j_gene: TRBJ2-7
CDR3aa: CASSLVAGFEQYF
CDR3nt: TGTGCCAGCAGCCTGGTGGCAGGTTTCGAGCAGTACTTC

abundance: once
d_gene: NA
v_gene: TRBV7-9
j_gene: TRBJ1-1
CDR3aa: CASSFDRTFAFF
CDR3nt: TGTGCCAGCAGCTTTGACAGGACGTTCGCTTTCTTT